The 24 T cell receptor beta chains below all came from one sample that was sequenced in a study of regulatory T cells in long-lasting Graves disease. The time point denotes: newly diagnosed GD, antithyroid drugs for less than 3 months. Construction of the TCR library relied on RNA isolated from PBMCs. Libraries of TCR beta came from iRepertoire HTBI primers plus Arm-PCR of CDR3 regions. One entry per CDR3 protein results from TCRdb running MiXCR on the multiplex PCR reads. The table lists fewer than 350,000 distinct CDR3 sequences, roughly 18% of them singletons, with about 40% in the top ten. Here the sequenced sample was peripheral blood mononuclear cells (PBMCs), taken at new diagnosis, from a patient treated with antithyroid drugs. The source of these receptors is a female donor with Graves disease.

This clonotype showed up many times. The V and J genes are TRBV3-1 and TRBJ2-4; D tentatively fits TRBD1 or TRBD2 (5 bases each). CDR3 length equals 12 residues. Per germline, CDR1 LGHDT and CDR2 YNNKEL (reference sequence). Trimming took 3 bases from V and 9 from J, leaving 9 bases between them. The chain's CDR3 is CASSQGGTIQYF. In nucleotides, the CDR3 is TGTGCCAGCAGCCAGGGTGGGACCATTCAGTACTTC. Supplemented by reference TRBV3-1 and TRBJ2-4, the full variable domain reads DTAVSQTPKYLVTQMGNDKSIKCEQNLGHDTMYWYKQDSKKFLKIMFSYNNKELIINETVPNRFSPKSPDKAHLNLHINSLELGDSAVYFCASSQGGTIQYFGAGTRLSVL.

J is TRBJ1-1 and V is TRBV3-1; tentative D call: TRBD1 (5 bases). Germline V gene data show CDR1 as LGHDT and CDR2 as YNNKEL (reference sequence). V was trimmed by 4 bases and J by 0 bases, leaving 15 bases between them. The CDR3 runs 16 residues. Here the CDR3 DNA reads TGTGCCAGCAGCCCGCCAGGGCGCGTTATGAACACTGAAGCTTTCTTT. It codes for CASSPPGRVMNTEAFF.

This clonotype was seen at least ten times. The chain carries TRBV9 and TRBJ2-1, with D hard to call. V was clipped by 1 base and J by 10 bases, with 9 bases between them. This CDR3 spans 12 amino acids. CDR1 is SGDLS, CDR2 YYNGEE, per germline. The CDR3 nucleotides read TGTGCCAGCAGCGTATCGGATGGCGAGCAGTTCTTC. It is translated as CASSVSDGEQFF.

This clonotype was observed at least ten times. The J gene is TRBJ2-1, the V gene TRBV6-2 or TRBV6-3, with TRBD2 matching over 7 bases. From germline, CDR1 is MNHEY and CDR2 SVGEGT. Germline trimming cut 5 bases from V and 3 bases from J; bases unmatched to any gene: 10. This CDR3 spans 16 amino acids. Here the CDR3 reads CASSPSLAEFYNEQFF. In nucleotides, the CDR3 is TGTGCCAGCAGTCCCTCGCTAGCGGAGTTCTACAATGAGCAGTTCTTC.

This clonotype was seen many times. This chain joins TRBV20-1 and TRBJ2-7, with 11 bases matching TRBD1. The CDR3 spans 13 residues. The trim removed 5 bases at V and 7 bases at J, leaving 7 bases unmatched. The germline V gene encodes CDR1 DFQATT and CDR2 SNEGSKA (reference sequence). The CDR3 sequence is CSAPGQGASEQYF. The CDR3 DNA reads TGCAGTGCTCCTGGACAGGGGGCGAGTGAGCAGTACTTC.

The chain uses TRBV28 and TRBJ1-5; 8 bases match TRBD1. Germline-derived CDR1 and CDR2 are MDHEN and SYDVKM. This CDR3 contains 15 residues. The junction had 12 bases not matched to a gene; V was cut back by 4 bases and J by 10 bases. CDR3 loop: CASSSTTGGVQPQHF. In nucleotides, the CDR3 is TGTGCCAGCAGTTCAACTACAGGGGGAGTGCAACCCCAGCATTTT.

A few counts support this clonotype. V usage is TRBV29-1 and J usage is TRBJ2-1; D is tentatively TRBD1 or TRBD2 (6 bases each). Germline values: CDR1 SQVTM, CDR2 ANQGSEA. The CDR3 is 12 amino acids. V was cut by 5 bases and J by 8 bases, with 13 bases left in between. DNA of the CDR3: TGCAGCGTTTCGGACGGGGGCGATGAGCAGTTCTTC. It codes for CSVSDGGDEQFF.

This clonotype came up many times. This chain joins TRBV5-1 and TRBJ1-2; tentative D call: TRBD1 (6 bases). V lost 4 bases and J lost 2, with 15 bases in between. The CDR3 is 15 residues long. Germline CDR1 and CDR2: SGHRS and YFSETQ. The CDR3 nucleotides read TGCGCCAGCAGCACGGGACACTTGCTAAACTATGGCTACACCTTC. Residues: CASSTGHLLNYGYTF.

This clonotype was counted at least ten times. Here the CDR3 reads CATSWDDAGPVGEQYF. In nucleotides, the CDR3 is TGTGCCACCAGCTGGGATGATGCAGGACCCGTTGGAGAGCAGTACTTC. The genes are TRBV15 and TRBJ2-7; no definite D call. Germline values: CDR1 LNHNV, CDR2 YYDKDF (reference sequence). The CDR3 has 16 amino acids. Trimming shortened V by 5 bases and J by 7 bases, and 24 bases separated the two germline ends.

Ten or more counts support this clonotype. CDR3 DNA: TGCAGTGCTAGATCCCAGGACAGGGGAGAAGAGACCCAGTACTTC. Translation gives CSARSQDRGEETQYF. The chain links TRBV20-1 to TRBJ2-5; 9 positions agree with TRBD1. Trimming removed 2 bases from V and 3 bases from J; junction bases left unmatched: 7. This CDR3 is built from 15 residues. CDR1 is DFQATT and CDR2 is SNEGSKA in the germline V gene (reference sequence).

There are many counts of this clonotype. This chain connects TRBV3-1 to TRBJ2-2, with D possibly being TRBD2 (5 bases). V was cut by 2 bases and J by 5 bases, with 18 bases left in between. The CDR3 is 17 residues long. Per the germline V gene, CDR1 is LGHDT and CDR2 is YNNKEL (reference sequence). The CDR3 is CASSQSPGRGTTGELFF. DNA for the CDR3: TGTGCCAGCAGCCAAAGCCCCGGACGGGGAACTACCGGGGAGCTGTTTTTT.

Comment on this clonotype: The CDR3 does not close with the conserved phenylalanine or tryptophan, likely indicating a read error. No DNA is shown, since the ends of the CDR3 on it are uncertain; the CDR3 is the one TCRdb lists. This sequence joins TRBV11-3 and TRBJ2-1; the D call in the table, TRBD1, was not verified against the DNA. Germline CDR1 SGHNT, CDR2 YENEEA. From its first to its last residue, the CDR3 has 9 amino acids. CDR3 amino acids: CASSTVWGA.

A few counts support this clonotype. The DNA for the CDR3 is TGTGCCAGCACAACCCATAGCAATCAGCCCCAGCATTTT. As protein: CASTTHSNQPQHF. The V and J genes are TRBV12-3 or TRBV12-4 and TRBJ1-5; D is ambiguous. V was trimmed by 7 bases and J by 0 bases, leaving 7 bases between them. This CDR3 has 13 residues.

This clonotype has only a few counts. This chain joins TRBV29-1 and TRBJ2-7; perhaps TRBD2 as D (6 bases). Trimming cost V 1 base and J 6 bases, with 10 bases left between them. Germline-derived CDR1 and CDR2 are SQVTM and ANQGSEA. CDR3 length: 12 residues. The CDR3 DNA is TGCAGCGTTGAAGGGCGGGGAGTCGAGCAGTACTTC. Its translation is CSVEGRGVEQYF.

At least ten counts were recorded for this clonotype. The rearrangement uses TRBV9 and TRBJ2-1, with D hard to call. This CDR3 has 15 amino acids. Germline lookup yields CDR1 SGDLS and CDR2 YYNGEE. V gave up 4 bases and J gave up 4 bases, with 15 bases separating them. This CDR3 reads CASSHSRDKYNEQFF. In DNA form, the CDR3 reads TGTGCCAGCAGCCACTCCCGAGACAAATACAATGAGCAGTTCTTC.

As to this clonotype: It is likely a read error: a sequence one base away is far more abundant. The rearrangement links TRBV28 to TRBJ2-1, with 7 bases lining up with TRBD2. Germline CDR1 reads MDHEN; CDR2 reads SYDVKM. CDR3 length: 17 amino acids. V shed 5 bases and J 15 bases; nucleotides not matched to a gene: 25. The DNA for the CDR3 is TGTGCCAGCAGTGAGAACTTTGGCCTCGTAGGGGCGGGAGAAATGTTCTTC. Its translation is CASSENFGLVGAGEMFF.

This clonotype was counted at least ten times. The V and J genes are TRBV10-3 and TRBJ2-7; 9 bases are a match to TRBD1. V lost 5 bases and J lost 5; bases outside the gene matches: 10. CDR3 length: 15 amino acids. Looked up from germline, CDR1 is ENHRY and CDR2 is SYGVKD. The CDR3 region is CAISRPGTGHHEQYF. The CDR3 coding sequence is TGTGCCATCAGTAGACCCGGGACAGGGCACCACGAGCAGTACTTC.

The rearrangement uses TRBV11-2 and TRBJ2-1, with D tentatively TRBD2 (5 bases). This CDR3 has 16 amino acids. V dropped 5 bases and J dropped 7 bases, with 21 bases sitting between them. The germline V gene has CDR1 SGHAT and CDR2 FQNNGV. The CDR3 coding sequence is TGTGCCAGCAGCCCCTTTGTCGCGGGTGCTACGAATGAGCAGTTCTTC. Amino acids: CASSPFVAGATNEQFF.

This clonotype has ten or more counts. J is TRBJ2-1 and V is TRBV11-3; TRBD2 aligns across 7 bases. From germline, CDR1 is SGHNT and CDR2 YENEEA. The V and J ends lost 6 bases and 12 bases, in that order; junction bases with no gene match: 14. CDR3 length: 14 amino acids. CDR3 region: CASRTSGISGRQFF. CDR3 DNA sequence: TGTGCCAGCAGGACGAGCGGGATCTCGGGTAGGCAGTTCTTC. Full variable domain (outside the CDR3, taken from reference TRBV11-3 and TRBJ2-1): EAGVVQSPRYKIIEKKQPVAFWCNPISGHNTLYWYLQNLGQGPELLIRYENEEAVDDSQLPKDRFSAERLKGVDSTLKIQPAELGDSAVYLCASRTSGISGRQFFGPGTRLTVL.

This clonotype was recorded a few times. The chain has TRBV6-2 or TRBV6-3 and TRBJ2-1; D might be TRBD2 (5 bases). The V end was cut by 8 bases, the J end by 10 bases, with 18 bases between. CDR1 is MNHEY, CDR2 SVGEGT, per germline. There are 13 residues in the CDR3. This CDR3 is CASSLLSGREQFF. The CDR3 coding sequence is TGTGCCAGCTCCCTTTTAAGCGGTAGAGAGCAGTTCTTC.

This clonotype was detected only a few times. The rearrangement joins TRBV5-1 to TRBJ2-3; no definite D call. The CDR3 spans 14 residues. Germline V CDR1 and CDR2: SGHRS, YFSETQ. V was trimmed by 0 bases and J by 0 bases, leaving 5 bases between them. CDR3 nucleotides: TGCGCCAGCAGCTTGGGCCTCAGCACAGATACGCAGTATTTT. This sequence encodes CASSLGLSTDTQYF.

This chain connects TRBV13 to TRBJ2-7, with D possibly TRBD2 on 6 matching bases. This CDR3 region has 15 residues. Trimming took off 0 bases at V and 1 base at J, with 10 bases between the two ends. Germline CDR1 is PRHDT and CDR2 is FYEKMQ (reference sequence). The CDR3 DNA sequence: TGTGCCAGCAGCTTAGGCGAGGAGGGATCCTACGAGCAGTACTTC. Amino acids: CASSLGEEGSYEQYF.

The table lists this clonotype with many counts. The chain has TRBV20-1 and TRBJ2-7, with 8 bases that match TRBD2. The junction had 13 bases not matched to a gene; V was cut back by 1 base and J by 5 bases. From germline, CDR1 is DFQATT and CDR2 SNEGSKA (reference sequence). The CDR3 totals 16 residues. The CDR3 DNA follows: TGCAGTGCTAGAGTCCTCGCGGGAGGCCCCCTCGACGAGCAGTACTTC. This encodes CSARVLAGGPLDEQYF.

This clonotype appeared many times. This chain links TRBV3-1 with TRBJ1-2; no definite D call. Trimming took 6 bases from V and 2 from J, leaving 13 bases between them. The CDR3 is 14 amino acids. Looked up from germline, CDR1 is LGHDT and CDR2 is YNNKEL (reference sequence). In DNA, the CDR3 is TGTGCCAGCAGACCAGAGACCGGGAACTATGGCTACACCTTC. It codes for CASRPETGNYGYTF.